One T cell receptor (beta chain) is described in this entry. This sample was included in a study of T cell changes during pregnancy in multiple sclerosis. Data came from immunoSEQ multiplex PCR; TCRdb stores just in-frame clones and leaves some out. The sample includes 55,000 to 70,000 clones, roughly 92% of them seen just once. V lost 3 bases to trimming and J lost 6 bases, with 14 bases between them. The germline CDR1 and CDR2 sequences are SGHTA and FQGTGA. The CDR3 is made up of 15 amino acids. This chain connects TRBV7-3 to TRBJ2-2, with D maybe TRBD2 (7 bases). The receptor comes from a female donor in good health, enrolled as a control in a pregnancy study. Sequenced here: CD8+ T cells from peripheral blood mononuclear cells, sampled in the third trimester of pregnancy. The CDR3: CASSFGGQGSGELFF. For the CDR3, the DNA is TGTGCCAGCAGCTTCGGGGGGCAAGGATCCGGGGAGCTGTTTTTT.